These T cell receptor beta chains were read from a single sample in a study of glioma-infiltrating T cells. Via MiXCR, TCRdb re-called the multiplex PCR reads, giving one row per CDR3 protein. Of tens of thousands of distinct CDR3 sequences in the sample, about 23% are singletons; the top ten hold over 5.5%. What was sequenced was glioma tissue, nonneoplastic brain tissue, or PBMCs (not recorded which). These TCRs come from a human donor with low-grade glioma or glioblastoma, undergoing nonglioma brain surgery, or in good health (not recorded which). Each CDR3 is given without its conserved first and last residue. The order of the fields is D gene, V gene, clone size, CDR3 length, CDR3 protein. The D gene is left open where the match is weak. Clone size, where shown, is once, few, many, or a class for clones that have expanded.

D: TRBD1; V: TRBV19; size: -; length: 12; CDR3: ASSPGQGLYEQY
D: -; V: TRBV2; size: -; length: 10; CDR3: ASRAFEYCYT
D: TRBD1; V: TRBV19; size: -; length: 14; CDR3: ASSKGTGDFRNEQF
D: TRBD2; V: TRBV19; size: -; length: 12; CDR3: ASSLAGGRNEQF
D: -; V: TRBV3-1; size: many; length: 10; CDR3: ASSQGSVMQY
D: -; V: TRBV4-2; size: -; length: 10; CDR3: ASSQVSGGYT
D: -; V: TRBV15; size: many; length: 13; CDR3: ATTFRPSNTDTQY
D: -; V: TRBV7-6; size: -; length: 14; CDR3: ASSLDVGASSYEQY
D: TRBD1; V: TRBV6-2/TRBV6-3; size: -; length: 12; CDR3: ATSRDRAHNEQF
D: -; V: TRBV6-6; size: -; length: 11; CDR3: ASGGTADTEAF
D: -; V: TRBV7-9; size: -; length: 12; CDR3: ASSGDGTNYGYT
D: -; V: TRBV7-8; size: many; length: 13; CDR3: ASSLVGGVNTEAF
D: -; V: TRBV12-3/TRBV12-4; size: many; length: 12; CDR3: ASSLGRSLQPQH
D: -; V: TRBV5-5; size: -; length: 14; CDR3: ASSWSSAAPYNEQF
D: -; V: TRBV27; size: many; length: 13; CDR3: ASSPRLDSYNEQF
D: -; V: TRBV14; size: many; length: 11; CDR3: ASSGRGYTEAF
D: TRBD2; V: TRBV5-4; size: -; length: 16; CDR3: ASSKGSGKGGLYNEQF
D: TRBD2; V: TRBV7-9; size: many; length: 13; CDR3: ASTLGAGVYNEQF
D: -; V: TRBV11-2; size: -; length: 10; CDR3: ASSLVGRVAF
D: -; V: TRBV7-8; size: -; length: 14; CDR3: ASSLGSTLSTDTQY
D: -; V: TRBV6-1; size: many; length: 13; CDR3: ASSLAQGRITEAF
D: -; V: TRBV11-2; size: few; length: 11; CDR3: ASSLARGSPLH